Shown below are 32 T cell receptor beta chains from a single sample sequenced in a study of T-cell memory formation after mild COVID-19. TCRdb passed the 5' RACE reads through MiXCR, listing each CDR3 protein once. Among roughly 170,000 distinct CDR3 sequences listed, around 18% were seen once. Sequencing used PBMCs or a T cell subset sorted from them (not recorded which). The receptors here all came from a man between 18 and 35 years old who had mild COVID-19 (a few samples of this study predate the infection). Cell type and time point are not known.

CDR3 sequence reads: CASSQVLAPQETQYF. The CDR3 DNA is TGCGCCAGCAGCCAAGTGCTAGCGCCCCAAGAGACCCAGTACTTC. The chain uses TRBV4-3 and TRBJ2-5, with a weak D call TRBD2 (6 bases). Between the trimmed V and J ends, which lost 1 base and 1 base, there was a span of 10 bases. CDR3 length: 15 residues. Germline V CDR1 and CDR2: LGHNA, YSLEER.

V is TRBV12-3 or TRBV12-4 and J is TRBJ1-1; TRBD1 aligns across 7 bases. V was clipped by 5 bases and J by 5 bases; unmatched bases: 11. There are 15 residues in the CDR3. As DNA, the CDR3 is TGTGCCAGCAGTCGCGGAAGACAGGGTTGGACTGAAGCTTTCTTT. This gives the protein CASSRGRQGWTEAFF.

Many counts were recorded for this clonotype. This chain joins TRBV12-3 or TRBV12-4 and TRBJ2-5; D is uncertain. This CDR3 has 13 amino acids. Deletions cut 3 bases from V and 2 bases from J, with 7 bases between. The CDR3 loop reads CASSFGRQETQYF. The CDR3 nucleotides are TGTGCCAGCAGTTTTGGCAGACAAGAGACCCAGTACTTC.

The chain recombines TRBV5-1 with TRBJ1-1; D unresolved. V was cut by 8 bases and J by 1 base, with 15 bases left in between. CDR1 is SGHRS and CDR2 is YFSETQ in the germline V gene. This CDR3 is built from 14 residues. As DNA, the CDR3 is TGCGCCAGTCAAGCTACAGTCGAGAACACTGAAGCTTTCTTT. Protein sequence: CASQATVENTEAFF.

This clonotype has a handful of counts. V gene TRBV5-1 combines with J gene TRBJ2-3; no clear D. Germline assignment: CDR1 SGHRS and CDR2 YFSETQ. V lost 2 bases and J lost 3, with 10 bases in between. The CDR3 consists of 14 residues. CDR3 sequence reads: CASSFRDRTDTQYF. CDR3 DNA: TGCGCCAGCAGCTTTCGCGACCGGACAGATACGCAGTATTTT.

This clonotype was seen only once. This CDR3 is CASSLAAGDGTQYF. The DNA for the CDR3 is TGTGCCAGCAGCTTAGCGGCAGGGGATGGGACCCAGTACTTC. V usage is TRBV7-9 and J usage is TRBJ2-5; D is possibly TRBD1 (6 bases). Trimming cost V 0 bases and J 7 bases, with 12 bases left between them. Germline-derived CDR1 and CDR2 are SEHNR and FQNEAQ (reference sequence). The CDR3 is 14 amino acids.

The chain combines TRBV30 with TRBJ1-5; D not certain. V lost 5 bases and J 1 base, leaving 9 bases between the germline ends. This CDR3 spans 13 amino acids. Germline CDR1 GTSNPN, CDR2 SVGIG (reference sequence). CDR3 sequence: CAWGSRSNQPQHF. DNA for the CDR3: TGTGCCTGGGGCTCCAGGAGCAATCAGCCCCAGCATTTT.

V and J are TRBV7-2 and TRBJ1-1, with D unresolved. This CDR3 contains 14 residues. Between the trimmed V and J ends, which lost 1 base and 6 bases, there was a span of 12 bases. Germline CDR1 reads SGHTA; CDR2 reads FQGNSA. Written as DNA, the CDR3 is TGTGCCAGCAGCTTAGGTCGTAAGGCGTCTGAAGCTTTCTTT. This gives the protein CASSLGRKASEAFF.

This clonotype was counted only a few times. The chain uses TRBV19 and TRBJ2-6; D perhaps matches TRBD1 (5 bases). CDR1 and CDR2 from the germline V gene are LNHDA and SQIVND (reference sequence). The CDR3 covers 14 residues. Trimming removed 10 bases from V and 4 bases from J, with 14 bases in between. In nucleotides, the CDR3 is TGTGCCACCACCTCACAGGCCGGGGCCAACGTCCTGACTTTC. This codes for CATTSQAGANVLTF.

This clonotype was seen a handful of times. The chain couples TRBV5-1 to TRBJ2-1; 9 bases are a match to TRBD2. The CDR3 runs 14 residues. After removal of 1 base from V and 8 bases from J, the junction contained 4 bases not matched to a gene. From germline, CDR1 is SGHRS and CDR2 YFSETQ. For the CDR3, the DNA is TGCGCCAGCAGCTTGCTAGCGGGGAAGGATGAGCAGTTCTTC. It is translated as CASSLLAGKDEQFF. Full variable domain (rest looked up from reference TRBV5-1 and TRBJ2-1): KAGVTQTPRYLIKTRGQQVTLSCSPISGHRSVSWYQQTPGQGLQFLFEYFSETQRNKGNFPGRFSGRQFSNSRSEMNVSTLELGDSALYLCASSLLAGKDEQFFGPGTRLTVL.

This clonotype appeared a single time. The rearrangement links TRBV20-1 to TRBJ2-1; 10 nucleotides line up with TRBD2. The CDR3 runs to 14 residues. The germline CDR1 and CDR2 sequences are DFQATT and SNEGSKA (reference sequence). J lost 7 bases, V lost 4 bases, and 7 bases had no gene match. The CDR3 region has the DNA TGCAGTGCTATCAATAGCGGGGGGTCTAATGAGCAGTTCTTC. As protein: CSAINSGGSNEQFF.

This clonotype has ten or more counts. The V gene is TRBV5-1, the J gene TRBJ1-2; 7 nucleotides match TRBD1. V dropped 4 bases and J dropped 2; count of bases not matched to a gene: 2. Germline V lookup: CDR1 SGHRS, CDR2 YFSETQ. CDR3 length equals 13 residues. CDR3 loop: CASSEGANYGYTF. CDR3 bases: TGCGCCAGCAGCGAGGGGGCGAACTATGGCTACACCTTC.

The CDR3 coding sequence is TGCAGCGTCGGGGACCCATGGAGCTCCTACGAGCAGTACTTC. Translation: CSVGDPWSSYEQYF. The chain employs TRBV29-1 and TRBJ2-7, with D possibly called TRBD1 or TRBD2 (5 bases each). CDR3 length: 14 residues. Germline assignment: CDR1 SQVTM and CDR2 ANQGSEA. The V and J ends lost 6 bases and 0 bases respectively, with 15 bases between them.

V and J are TRBV20-1 and TRBJ2-3; possible D gene TRBD2, 6 bases. Germline V gene lookup returns CDR1 DFQATT and CDR2 SNEGSKA (reference sequence). Between the trimmed V and J ends, which lost 5 bases and 2 bases, there was a span of 17 bases. CDR3 size: 15 residues. CDR3 sequence: CSALEVRGTTDTQYF. CDR3 coding DNA: TGCAGTGCTCTAGAGGTCCGGGGGACCACAGATACGCAGTATTTT.

This chain uses TRBV9 with TRBJ2-1, with 9 nucleotides matching TRBD2. CDR1 and CDR2 from the germline V gene are SGDLS and YYNGEE. The CDR3 is 16 amino acids. With 3 bases clipped from V and 6 bases from J, the junction kept 10 bases outside the gene matches. This chain's CDR3 is CASSDRRGGASNEQFF. CDR3 nucleotides: TGTGCCAGCAGCGATCGGCGGGGGGGCGCGAGCAATGAGCAGTTCTTC.

Many counts were recorded for this clonotype. V gene TRBV28 combines with J gene TRBJ1-2; no definite D call. CDR1 MDHEN and CDR2 SYDVKM come from the germline V gene. Trimming took off 3 bases at V and 5 bases at J, with 10 bases between the two ends. CDR3 size: 13 residues. Here the CDR3 reads CASSFAQSYGYTF. In DNA form, the CDR3 reads TGTGCCAGCAGTTTTGCACAGTCTTATGGCTACACCTTC.

J is TRBJ2-3 and V is TRBV12-3 or TRBV12-4; D unresolved. The V and J ends lost 5 bases and 4 bases respectively, with 10 bases between them. The CDR3 length is 13 residues. The CDR3 coding sequence is TGTGCCAGCAGTCCTAATGCCCCAGATACGCAGTATTTT. It encodes CASSPNAPDTQYF.

The CDR3 here is CASGGGAQETQYF. The CDR3 DNA reads TGCGCCAGCGGCGGGGGCGCCCAAGAGACCCAGTACTTC. This sequence joins TRBV5-1 and TRBJ2-5; D may be TRBD2 (7 bases). V was trimmed by 7 bases and J by 1 base, leaving 11 bases between them. The CDR3 loop spans 13 amino acids. CDR1 SGHRS and CDR2 YFSETQ come from the germline V gene.

This clonotype was picked up a small number of times. This sequence joins TRBV7-2 and TRBJ1-1; 8 positions agree with TRBD1. CDR3 size: 14 residues. V was pared by 4 bases and J by 4 bases, with 5 bases of the junction left unmatched. Germline V CDR1 and CDR2: SGHTA, FQGNSA. The chain's CDR3 is CASSSDRGFTEAFF. The CDR3 DNA sequence: TGTGCCAGCAGCTCTGACAGGGGTTTCACTGAAGCTTTCTTT.

This clonotype was observed a handful of times. The chain employs TRBV6-5 and TRBJ2-7; possible D gene TRBD2, 5 bases. The CDR3 sequence is 15 residues long. V was pared by 6 bases and J by 2 bases, with 17 bases between. Germline V lookup: CDR1 MNHEY, CDR2 SVGAGI. The CDR3 reads CASSHDSGRPYEQYF. Here the CDR3 DNA reads TGTGCCAGCAGCCACGACTCGGGGAGACCCTACGAGCAGTACTTC.

This clonotype was detected many times. This rearrangement joins TRBV12-3 or TRBV12-4 to TRBJ1-1, with TRBD1 as a possible D gene (5 bases). This CDR3 has 15 residues. Between the trimmed V and J ends, which lost 5 bases and 4 bases, there was a span of 17 bases. The CDR3 reads CASSAQPQGRTEAFF. CDR3 coding DNA: TGTGCCAGCAGTGCCCAGCCGCAGGGACGCACTGAAGCTTTCTTT.

The sample holds many counts of this clonotype. The chain employs TRBV7-6 and TRBJ2-5; TRBD2 is a possible D gene (7 bases). The CDR3 has 16 amino acids. Germline values: CDR1 SGHVS, CDR2 FNYEAQ. The V and J ends lost 2 bases and 3 bases respectively, with 16 bases between them. Here the CDR3 DNA reads TGTGCCAGCAGCTTAACGGGGGGCCGAGGGAAAGAGACCCAGTACTTC. Translated, it gives CASSLTGGRGKETQYF.

This chain joins TRBV7-2 and TRBJ2-3; possible D gene TRBD1, 6 bases. Trimming removed 3 bases at V and 5 bases at J, with 12 bases between. The CDR3 length is 14 residues. Germline CDR1 and CDR2: SGHTA and FQGNSA. The CDR3 region has the DNA TGTGCCAGCAGCTTCGAAGGGGGTGGAGATACGCAGTATTTT. This translates into CASSFEGGGDTQYF.

This clonotype was seen more than once but under ten times. The rearrangement joins TRBV7-2 to TRBJ2-3, with D uncertain. The V end was cut by 5 bases, the J end by 5 bases, with 14 bases between. The V gene's germline CDR1 is SGHTA and CDR2 FQGNSA. The CDR3 covers 14 residues. In DNA form, the CDR3 reads TGTGCCAGCAGCCTTTTATGGGCCGAAGATACGCAGTATTTT. This gives the protein CASSLLWAEDTQYF.

This clonotype was detected only once. V gene TRBV18 combines with J gene TRBJ1-3; 7 bases align to TRBD1. Germline CDR1 reads KGHSH; CDR2 reads LQKENI. This CDR3 contains 14 residues. Germline trimming cut 3 bases from V and 3 bases from J; bases unmatched to any gene: 2. CDR3 amino acids: CASSPTGNGNTIYF. CDR3 DNA sequence: TGTGCCAGCTCACCGACAGGGAATGGAAACACCATATATTTT.

The rearrangement joins TRBV18 to TRBJ1-6; D is undetermined. The length of the CDR3 is 12 residues. The germline CDR1 and CDR2 sequences are KGHSH and LQKENI. Trimming left V 2 bases short and J 10 bases short, with 6 bases between. CDR3 region: CASSPSRSPLHF. The CDR3 DNA follows: TGTGCCAGCTCACCATCACGCTCACCCCTCCACTTT.

This clonotype was counted only a few times. V usage is TRBV12-3 or TRBV12-4 and J usage is TRBJ1-1; D is unresolved. The V and J ends lost 1 base and 6 bases respectively, with 9 bases between them. The CDR3 has 13 residues. The CDR3 DNA follows: TGTGCCAGCAGTTTAGTTGGAGGATCTGAAGCTTTCTTT. Residues: CASSLVGGSEAFF.

The chain recombines TRBV7-2 with TRBJ1-1; 7 nucleotides align to TRBD1. The V segment lost 3 bases and the J segment 1 base; nucleotides outside the gene matches: 2. Looked up from germline, CDR1 is SGHTA and CDR2 is FQGNSA. The CDR3 is made up of 14 amino acids. CDR3 sequence (DNA): TGTGCCAGCAGCTTTGACAGGGCGAACACTGAAGCTTTCTTT. It is translated as CASSFDRANTEAFF.

This clonotype was seen a handful of times. The chain couples TRBV19 to TRBJ2-5; 7 bases are a match to TRBD1. The trim removed 7 bases at V and 4 bases at J, leaving 12 bases unmatched. The CDR3 is 15 residues long. CDR1 and CDR2 from the germline V gene are LNHDA and SQIVND (reference sequence). CDR3 bases: TGTGCCAGTACCCCCGGGACAGCCATAGGAGAGACCCAGTACTTC. Translated, it gives CASTPGTAIGETQYF.

J is TRBJ1-6 and V is TRBV2; D ambiguous. V was shortened by 1 base and J by 8 bases, with 9 bases between the two germline ends. The CDR3 sequence is 14 residues long. Germline assignment: CDR1 SNHLY and CDR2 FYNNEI. CDR3 DNA sequence: TGTGCCAGCAGTGAAGTGGGCTCGGATTCACCCCTCCACTTT. Translated: CASSEVGSDSPLHF.

This clonotype turned up a few times. The CDR3 DNA reads as TGTGCCAGCAGTTATGGGGAAAATTCACCCCTCCACTTT. Translation gives CASSYGENSPLHF. V and J are TRBV6-6 and TRBJ1-6; no reliable D call. CDR1 MNHNY and CDR2 SVGAGI come from the germline V gene (reference sequence). The CDR3 has 13 residues. V lost 3 bases to trimming and J lost 7 bases, with 7 bases between them.

The chain recombines TRBV6-5 with TRBJ2-3, with 12 bases aligning to TRBD2. V shed 6 bases and J 1 base; nucleotides not matched to a gene: 8. Germline values: CDR1 MNHEY, CDR2 SVGAGI. This CDR3 has 17 residues. CDR3 coding DNA: TGTGCCAGCAGCCGCGGACTAGCGGGATCTGGCACAGATACGCAGTATTTT. Translating gives CASSRGLAGSGTDTQYF.